This record covers a single T cell receptor (beta chain). Its antigen is currently unknown. The data were taken from a study of cytomegalovirus exposure and HLA in healthy donors. Germline-derived CDR1 and CDR2 are LNHDA and SQIVND (reference sequence). There are 14 residues in the CDR3. J gave up 4 bases and V 5 bases, and 4 bases lay outside the gene matches. The PCR was carried out with 60 Vbeta primers and 13 Jbeta primers. TCRdb keeps only in-frame clones here, not all; method: immunoSEQ multiplex PCR. The sample holds more than 65,000 clones, roughly 71% seen once. Overall study results and limits: As a later analysis showed, a missense DCLRE1C variant was linked to trimming of TCR beta V- and J-genes. Analysis was performed later, and it showed HLA-associated TCR beta chains to be more clonally expanded than equally common others.

This rearrangement joins TRBV19 to TRBJ1-5; TRBD1 aligns across 8 bases. Sequencing input: PBMCs. This receptor was obtained from a woman aged 55-69 years in good health and CMV-seropositive. The CDR3, as DNA: TGTGCCAGTAGTGTGGGGACAGGAAATCAGCCCCAGCATTTT. Its translation: CASSVGTGNQPQHF.